The 9 T cell receptor beta chains listed next were all sequenced from one sample in a study of OX40 agonist ivuxolimab in advanced cancers. Measured with immunoSEQ multiplex PCR; TCRdb has only the in-frame clones, and not every one. Among 20,000 or so clones listed, 86% were seen once. Source: CD4+ or CD8+ T cells sorted from blood, taken in a trial of the OX40 agonist ivuxolimab. The origin of the receptors is an adult with an advanced solid tumor such as melanoma, head and neck, liver or kidney cancer.

The rearrangement uses TRBV15 and TRBJ2-7; D remains unclear. Germline values: CDR1 LNHNV, CDR2 YYDKDF (reference sequence). Trimming took 4 bases from V and 5 from J, leaving 15 bases between them. The CDR3 runs to 14 residues. The CDR3 nucleotides read TGTGCCACCAGCAAGTTCCGCGATTTCAACGAGCAGTACTTC. Translating gives CATSKFRDFNEQYF.

This CDR3 reads CASSLGHYHTDTQYF. The CDR3 DNA reads as TGTGCCAGCAGCTTAGGGCACTACCACACAGATACGCAGTATTTT. This chain joins TRBV11-2 and TRBJ2-3; D unclear. Germline V gene lookup returns CDR1 SGHAT and CDR2 FQNNGV. Trimming took off 1 base at V and 2 bases at J, with 10 bases between the two ends. The CDR3 spans 15 residues.

The chain combines TRBV6-6 with TRBJ2-2; no clear D. The germline gives CDR1 MNHNY, CDR2 SVGAGI (reference sequence). V gave up 4 bases and J gave up 1 base, with 10 bases separating them. CDR3 length: 15 amino acids. The CDR3: CASSSWTVNTGELFF. For the CDR3, the DNA is TGTGCCAGCAGTTCCTGGACGGTGAACACCGGGGAGCTGTTTTTT.

The V call is TRBV9, the J call TRBJ1-1, with a possible D match to TRBD1 (5 bases). The CDR3 loop spans 15 amino acids. The V and J ends lost 4 bases and 0 bases respectively, with 13 bases between them. Germline CDR1 is SGDLS and CDR2 is YYNGEE. The CDR3 region has the DNA TGTGCCAGCAGCTCTGAGGGGCGGGTGAACACTGAAGCTTTCTTT. Residues: CASSSEGRVNTEAFF.

V is TRBV4-1 and J is TRBJ1-2, with D possibly being TRBD1 (6 bases). Germline lookup yields CDR1 MGHRA and CDR2 YSYEKL. Trimming left V 4 bases short and J 0 bases short, with 18 bases between. This CDR3 has 17 residues. The CDR3 DNA reads TGCGCCAGCAGCCTTCGGGCAGGGGCACTTACTAACTATGGCTACACCTTC. It codes for CASSLRAGALTNYGYTF.

The chain combines TRBV9 with TRBJ1-1; a possible D gene is TRBD1 (5 bases). CDR1 SGDLS and CDR2 YYNGEE come from the germline V gene. V was clipped by 0 bases and J by 5 bases, with 11 bases between them. This CDR3 is 14 amino acids long. CDR3 bases: TGTGCCAGCAGCGTAGCTGGGGGTGGGACTGAAGCTTTCTTT. Translating it yields CASSVAGGGTEAFF.

CDR3 sequence (DNA): TGTGCCAGCAGTTACGCAGGGAGTTTTAGTGGCTACACCTTC. It codes for CASSYAGSFSGYTF. The chain has TRBV6-5 and TRBJ1-2, with a tentative D call TRBD1 (5 bases). CDR1 MNHEY and CDR2 SVGAGI come from the germline V gene. V lost 2 bases to trimming and J lost 7 bases, with 14 bases between them. The CDR3 runs 14 residues.

The chain couples TRBV2 to TRBJ2-1; 9 nucleotides agree with TRBD2. V lost 1 base, J lost 3 bases, and 10 bases stayed unmatched. This CDR3 is built from 18 residues. Germline-derived CDR1 and CDR2 are SNHLY and FYNNEI. CDR3 loop: CASSEVNLGSGGYNEQFF. The CDR3, as DNA: TGTGCCAGCAGTGAAGTTAATTTGGGTAGCGGGGGCTACAATGAGCAGTTCTTC.

This chain links TRBV28 with TRBJ2-3, with D maybe TRBD2 (5 bases). V lost 1 base and J 2 bases, leaving 10 bases between the germline ends. The CDR3 contains 15 residues. From germline, CDR1 is MDHEN and CDR2 SYDVKM. CDR3 residues: CASSLLASPTDTQYF. The CDR3 DNA follows: TGTGCCAGCAGTTTATTGGCTAGCCCCACAGATACGCAGTATTTT. Based on the CDR3 plus reference TRBV28 and TRBJ2-3, the full variable domain is DVKVTQSSRYLVKRTGEKVFLECVQDMDHENMFWYRQDPGLGLRLIYFSYDVKMKEKGDIPEGYSVSREKKERFSLILESASTNQTSMYLCASSLLASPTDTQYFGPGTRLTVL.